These 30 T cell receptor beta chains came from one sample sequenced in a study of blood T cell repertoires in COVID-19 (dated by TCRdb to the early 2020s). Library method: the immunoSEQ multiplex PCR assay. TCRdb took over this immuneACCESS table, retaining in-frame rearrangements with V and J assigned. Such tables are incomplete; in checked studies, under half of the missing clones stem from an unresolved V gene, and the remainder is unexplained. The sample has approximately 100,000 clones on record, 65% to 75% of them singletons. In total, the top ten clones hold approximately 5.9% of the sample. Sequencing used peripheral blood. These TCRs come from a man at least 80 years old with acute or convalescent COVID-19.

The chain uses TRBV5-4 and TRBJ2-5, with D tentatively TRBD1 (5 bases). The CDR3 runs to 14 residues. The germline V gene encodes CDR1 SGHNT and CDR2 YYREEE (reference sequence). The V and J ends lost 0 bases and 4 bases respectively, with 10 bases between them. As DNA, the CDR3 is TGTGCCAGCAGCTTGGCACAGGCACGAGAGACCCAGTACTTC. As protein: CASSLAQARETQYF.

The gene calls are TRBV7-8 and TRBJ2-7; TRBD2 is a possible D gene (7 bases). V was cut by 3 bases and J by 6 bases, with 21 bases left in between. This CDR3 comprises 16 residues. Germline V gene sequence: CDR1 SGHVS, CDR2 FQNEAQ. CDR3 region: CASSFPPADGGREQYF. CDR3 DNA sequence: TGTGCCAGCAGCTTCCCCCCCGCCGACGGGGGGCGCGAGCAGTACTTC.

The V gene is TRBV5-5, the J gene TRBJ2-7; D possibly corresponds to TRBD2 (5 bases). The CDR3 runs 13 residues. Germline V gives CDR1 SGHKS, CDR2 YYEKEE (reference sequence). The V end was cut by 4 bases, the J end by 5 bases, with 13 bases between. The CDR3 sequence: CASSISAGDEQYF. CDR3 in DNA: TGTGCCAGCAGCATTAGTGCGGGCGACGAGCAGTACTTC. Filled out from reference TRBV5-5 and TRBJ2-7, the complete variable domain reads DAGVTQSPTHLIKTRGQQVTLRCSPISGHKSVSWYQQVLGQGPQFIFQYYEKEERGRGNFPDRFSARQFPNYSSELNVNALLLGDSALYLCASSISAGDEQYFGPGTRLTVT.

The chain is built from TRBV27 and TRBJ2-7; D is unclear. Germline V lookup: CDR1 MNHEY, CDR2 SMNVEV (reference sequence). The CDR3 spans 14 residues. The ends were cut back, 6 bases at V and 5 bases at J, with 17 bases in the middle. The CDR3 DNA is TGTGCCAGCAGGTTTAGTAACGAGTTTGACGAGCAGTACTTC. It translates to CASRFSNEFDEQYF.

The gene calls are TRBV28 and TRBJ2-5; TRBD2 matches at 15 bases. Germline V gene lookup returns CDR1 MDHEN and CDR2 SYDVKM. J lost 5 bases, V lost 5 bases, and 18 bases had no gene match. This CDR3 comprises 20 residues. CDR3 sequence reads: CASSLPNWTSGRASRETQYF. The CDR3, as DNA: TGTGCCAGCAGTCTACCAAACTGGACTAGCGGGAGGGCCTCCCGGGAGACCCAGTACTTC.

This clone occurred a few times. The chain recombines TRBV11-2 with TRBJ1-4; D may be TRBD1 (6 bases). Trimming removed 2 bases at V and 4 bases at J, with 14 bases between. The CDR3 contains 16 residues. The germline V gene has CDR1 SGHAT and CDR2 FQNNGV. The CDR3 sequence is CASSLNLGQINEKLFF. The CDR3 DNA is TGTGCCAGCAGCTTAAATCTTGGACAGATTAATGAAAAACTGTTTTTT.

The chain employs TRBV6-2 or TRBV6-3 and TRBJ1-2, with D uncertain. This CDR3 region has 13 residues. With 5 bases removed from V and 4 bases from J, the gap between germline ends came to 11 bases. CDR1 and CDR2 from the germline V gene are MNHEY and SVGEGT. The CDR3 DNA follows: TGTGCCAGCAGTCCGAGGGTCTCCTATGGCTACACCTTC. Protein: CASSPRVSYGYTF.

The chain uses TRBV16 and TRBJ1-1; no firm D call. V was trimmed by 2 bases and J by 5 bases, leaving 12 bases between them. The CDR3 totals 14 residues. CDR1 KGHSY and CDR2 FQNENV come from the germline V gene. This CDR3 reads CASSQGGFRTEAFF. The CDR3 DNA sequence: TGTGCCAGCAGCCAAGGAGGGTTCCGAACTGAAGCTTTCTTT.

This clone appeared a few times. J is TRBJ2-7 and V is TRBV28, with 12 bases aligning to TRBD1. The germline CDR1 and CDR2 sequences are MDHEN and SYDVKM. J was trimmed by 7 bases and V by 2 bases; bases with no gene match: 9. CDR3 length: 16 amino acids. The chain's CDR3 is CASSLVGTGGLGEQYF. In DNA, the CDR3 is TGTGCCAGCAGTTTAGTCGGGACAGGGGGCCTGGGAGAGCAGTACTTC.

The V gene is TRBV6-2 or TRBV6-3, the J gene TRBJ2-5, with D unclear. The CDR3 runs 14 residues. Germline V gene data show CDR1 as MNHEY and CDR2 as SVGEGT. Trimming pared 2 bases from V and 1 base from J, leaving 8 bases between. The CDR3 coding sequence is TGTGCCAGCAGTTACCTTAACATCCAAGAGACCCAGTACTTC. Translating it yields CASSYLNIQETQYF.

A few counts support this clone. This rearrangement joins TRBV2 to TRBJ2-7; 12 bases match TRBD2. Losses at the gene ends were 6 bases for V and 4 bases for J; bases not matched to a gene: 7. The CDR3 sequence is 15 residues long. In germline, CDR1 is SNHLY, CDR2 FYNNEI. CDR3 in DNA: TGTGCCAGCAGCCACGGGACTAGCGGGCCTTACGAGCAGTACTTC. This gives the protein CASSHGTSGPYEQYF. Looking up the rest from reference TRBV2 and TRBJ2-7 gives the full variable domain: EPEVTQTPSHQVTQMGQEVILRCVPISNHLYFYWYRQILGQKVEFLVSFYNNEISEKSEIFDDQFSVERPDGSNFTLKIRSTKLEDSAMYFCASSHGTSGPYEQYFGPGTRLTVT.

In the case of this clone: The identical CDR3 is also encoded by other nucleotide sequences in the sample. The genes are TRBV9 and TRBJ2-1, with D possibly TRBD1 on 5 matching bases. The CDR3 consists of 12 residues. V lost 4 bases and J 5 bases, leaving 7 bases between the germline ends. Per germline, CDR1 SGDLS and CDR2 YYNGEE. This CDR3 reads CASSLRDNEQFF. In DNA, the CDR3 is TGTGCCAGCAGCCTCAGGGACAATGAGCAGTTCTTC.

This chain joins TRBV12-3 or TRBV12-4 and TRBJ1-6; D gene uncertain. The CDR3 has 12 residues. The V and J ends lost 4 bases and 9 bases respectively, with 7 bases between them. The DNA of the CDR3 is TGTGCCAGCAGTTATATATTTTCACCCCTCCACTTT. Translation: CASSYIFSPLHF.

The chain couples TRBV12-3 or TRBV12-4 to TRBJ1-1, with 7 bases aligning to TRBD1. The CDR3 extends over 13 amino acids. The V segment lost 5 bases and the J segment 5 bases; nucleotides outside the gene matches: 5. This CDR3 is CASSREQGTEAFF. Written as DNA, the CDR3 is TGTGCCAGCAGTAGAGAACAGGGGACTGAAGCTTTCTTT.

This clone was seen just once. The chain recombines TRBV21-1 with TRBJ1-2; the listed D gene, TRBD1, was not tested against the DNA. TRBV21-1 is recorded as a pseudogene. This CDR3 comprises 16 residues. CDR3 region: CASSKLDDRGNYGYTF. The CDR3 coding sequence is TGTGCCAGCAGCAAGTTAGACGACAGGGGGAACTATGGCTACACCTTC.

V and J are TRBV28 and TRBJ1-4; D not certain. Germline V gene sequence: CDR1 MDHEN, CDR2 SYDVKM. V was cut by 6 bases and J by 10 bases, with 21 bases left in between. This CDR3 is 15 amino acids long. CDR3 loop: CASSQPTRGLGKLFF. As DNA, the CDR3 is TGTGCCAGCAGCCAACCCACGCGTGGGCTTGGAAAACTGTTTTTT.

The rearrangement links TRBV2 to TRBJ2-7; no definite D call. The CDR3 contains 11 residues. Per the germline V gene, CDR1 is SNHLY and CDR2 is FYNNEI. Trimming shortened V by 0 bases and J by 7 bases, and 4 bases separated the two germline ends. CDR3 sequence: CASSEATEQYF. The CDR3 DNA is TGTGCCAGCAGTGAAGCAACAGAGCAGTACTTC.

This chain links TRBV3-1 (or the pseudogene TRBV3-2) with TRBJ1-5, with 8 bases identical to TRBD1. The V gene end was trimmed by 4 bases and the J gene end by 2 bases; junction bases not matched to a gene: 4. The CDR3 sequence is 15 residues long. Germline CDR1 reads LGHDT; CDR2 reads YNNKEL (reference sequence). CDR3 loop: CASSPTDRGNQPQHF. In DNA, the CDR3 is TGTGCCAGCAGCCCCACGGACAGGGGCAATCAGCCCCAGCATTTT.

The gene calls are TRBV28 and TRBJ2-1, with D unresolved. This CDR3 has 13 amino acids. The V end lost 1 base, the J end lost 9 bases, and 10 bases lay between the germline ends. The germline V gene encodes CDR1 MDHEN and CDR2 SYDVKM. CDR3: CASSLSKSREQFF. The CDR3 nucleotides are TGTGCCAGCAGTTTATCTAAGTCCCGTGAGCAGTTCTTC.

The chain combines TRBV6-5 with TRBJ1-3; possible D gene TRBD1, 6 bases. Germline CDR1 is MNHEY and CDR2 is SVGAGI. CDR3 length: 15 amino acids. Trimming stripped 6 bases from V and 4 bases from J, with 16 bases between. The CDR3 sequence: CASSRRTVKGNTIYF. CDR3 in DNA: TGTGCCAGCAGCAGACGGACAGTGAAGGGAAACACCATATATTTT.

This sequence joins TRBV7-3 and TRBJ2-3; maybe TRBD2 (6 bases). Germline V lookup: CDR1 SGHTA, CDR2 FQGTGA. Trimming removed 2 bases from V and 6 bases from J, with 12 bases in between. The CDR3 has 14 amino acids. CDR3 bases: TGTGCCAGCAGCTTACCCCGCGGGGACGATACGCAGTATTTT. It encodes CASSLPRGDDTQYF.

The rearrangement joins TRBV5-1 to TRBJ2-1; 11 nucleotides match TRBD2. V lost 5 bases to trimming and J lost 6 bases; unmatched junction nucleotides: 4. Germline V CDR1 and CDR2: SGHRS, YFSETQ. This CDR3 contains 14 residues. CDR3 sequence (DNA): TGCGCCAGCAGTACTAGCGGGAGAGGCAATGAGCAGTTCTTC. This translates into CASSTSGRGNEQFF.

The V and J genes are TRBV20-1 and TRBJ2-7; tentatively, D is TRBD2 (7 bases). V was clipped by 8 bases and J by 10 bases, with 18 bases between them. This CDR3 is 11 amino acids long. Germline V gene data show CDR1 as DFQATT and CDR2 as SNEGSKA (reference sequence). The CDR3 reads CSIARGGLQYF. The CDR3 nucleotides read TGCAGTATTGCTAGGGGGGGGCTACAGTACTTC.

V and J are TRBV3-1 (or the pseudogene TRBV3-2) and TRBJ2-1, with D perhaps TRBD2 (6 bases). The CDR3 runs to 20 residues. Germline CDR1 is LGHDT and CDR2 is YNNKEL (reference sequence). Trimming left V 4 bases short and J 8 bases short, with 33 bases between. The CDR3 sequence is CASSLSGEGFRDCLLYEQFF. The CDR3 DNA follows: TGTGCCAGCAGCCTCTCAGGAGAGGGGTTCCGGGACTGCCTTTTGTATGAGCAGTTCTTC.

J is TRBJ1-1 and V is TRBV5-4; D may be TRBD1 (5 bases). CDR3 length: 13 residues. CDR1 SGHNT and CDR2 YYREEE come from the germline V gene (reference sequence). The germline V and J ends were trimmed by 4 bases and 6 bases, with 13 bases remaining between them. The CDR3 nucleotides are TGTGCCAGCAGCCAACAAGGAGGGGCTGAAGCTTTCTTT. Its protein is CASSQQGGAEAFF.

This rearrangement joins TRBV9 to TRBJ2-1; 8 bases are a match to TRBD2. The CDR3 extends over 13 amino acids. The V and J ends lost 3 bases and 9 bases, in that order; junction bases with no gene match: 5. Germline lookup yields CDR1 SGDLS and CDR2 YYNGEE. The CDR3 DNA reads TGTGCCAGCAGCGCCGGGACTAGGGGTGAGCAGTTCTTC. Translation: CASSAGTRGEQFF.

This chain links TRBV6-2 or TRBV6-3 with TRBJ2-7; perhaps TRBD2 as D (6 bases). Germline V gene data show CDR1 as MNHEY and CDR2 as SVGEGT. The CDR3 extends over 13 amino acids. The V end lost 5 bases, the J end lost 7 bases, and 15 bases lay between the germline ends. The CDR3, as DNA: TGTGCCAGCAGTCAAGTGGGGGGATGGGAGCAGTACTTC. It is translated as CASSQVGGWEQYF.

This clone appeared once. This CDR3 is CASSVQGGTGELFF. The CDR3 DNA reads TGTGCCAGCAGCGTCCAGGGAGGTACCGGGGAGCTGTTTTTT. V is TRBV9 and J is TRBJ2-2; TRBD2 is a possible D gene (6 bases). CDR3 size: 14 residues. Germline values: CDR1 SGDLS, CDR2 YYNGEE. With 2 bases removed from V and 5 bases from J, the gap between germline ends came to 10 bases.

This clone was counted between two and nine times. The chain employs TRBV11-2 and TRBJ2-2, with 10 bases aligning to TRBD1. The CDR3 length is 15 residues. J lost 6 bases, V lost 5 bases, and 6 bases had no gene match. Germline loops: CDR1 SGHAT, CDR2 FQNNGV. The CDR3 DNA is TGTGCCAGCAGCCGGGACAGGGGAATCCCCGGGGAGCTGTTTTTT. Translation: CASSRDRGIPGELFF.

The CDR3 DNA sequence: TGCGCCAGCAGCTTTTCAGGGGTAAGCGCTGAAGCTTTCTTT. This encodes CASSFSGVSAEAFF. The chain couples TRBV5-1 to TRBJ1-1, with D possibly being TRBD1 (6 bases). The CDR3 is 14 amino acids. Trimming pared 2 bases from V and 6 bases from J, leaving 14 bases between. CDR1 SGHRS and CDR2 YFSETQ come from the germline V gene.